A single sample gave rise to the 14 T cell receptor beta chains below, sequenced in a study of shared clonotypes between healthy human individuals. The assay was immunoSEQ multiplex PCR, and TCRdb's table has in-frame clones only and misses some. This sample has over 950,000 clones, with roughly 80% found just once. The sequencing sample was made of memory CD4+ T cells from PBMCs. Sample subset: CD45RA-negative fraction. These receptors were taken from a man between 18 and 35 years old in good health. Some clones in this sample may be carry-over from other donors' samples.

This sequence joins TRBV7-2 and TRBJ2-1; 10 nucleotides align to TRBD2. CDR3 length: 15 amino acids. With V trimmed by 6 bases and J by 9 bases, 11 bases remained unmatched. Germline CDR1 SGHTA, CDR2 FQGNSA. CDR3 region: CASRSQLSGRVEQFF. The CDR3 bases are TGTGCCAGCAGAAGCCAACTCAGCGGGAGGGTTGAGCAGTTCTTC.

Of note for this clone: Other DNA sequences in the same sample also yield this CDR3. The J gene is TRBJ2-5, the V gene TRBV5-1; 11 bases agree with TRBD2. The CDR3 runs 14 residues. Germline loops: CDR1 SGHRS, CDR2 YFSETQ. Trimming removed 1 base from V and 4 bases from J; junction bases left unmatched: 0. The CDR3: CASSLTSGRETQYF. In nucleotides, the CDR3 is TGCGCCAGCAGCTTGACTAGCGGGAGAGAGACCCAGTACTTC.

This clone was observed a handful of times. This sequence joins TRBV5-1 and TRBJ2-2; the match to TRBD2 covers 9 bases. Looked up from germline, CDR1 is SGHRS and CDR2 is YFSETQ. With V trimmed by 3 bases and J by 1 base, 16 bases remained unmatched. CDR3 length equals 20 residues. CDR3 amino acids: CASSSTPISLAGWNTGELFF. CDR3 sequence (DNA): TGCGCCAGCAGCTCAACCCCTATATCCCTAGCGGGATGGAACACCGGGGAGCTGTTTTTT.

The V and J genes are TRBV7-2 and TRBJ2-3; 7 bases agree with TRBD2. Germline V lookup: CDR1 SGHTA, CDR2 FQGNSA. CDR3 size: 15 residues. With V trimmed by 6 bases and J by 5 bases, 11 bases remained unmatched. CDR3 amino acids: CASRPRELGVDTQYF. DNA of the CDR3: TGTGCCAGCAGACCGCGGGAGTTGGGTGTAGATACGCAGTATTTT. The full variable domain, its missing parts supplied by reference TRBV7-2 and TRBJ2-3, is GAGVSQSPSNKVTEKGKDVELRCDPISGHTALYWYRQSLGQGLEFLIYFQGNSAPDKSGLPSDRFSAERTGGSVSTLTIQRTQQEDSAVYLCASRPRELGVDTQYFGPGTRLTVL.

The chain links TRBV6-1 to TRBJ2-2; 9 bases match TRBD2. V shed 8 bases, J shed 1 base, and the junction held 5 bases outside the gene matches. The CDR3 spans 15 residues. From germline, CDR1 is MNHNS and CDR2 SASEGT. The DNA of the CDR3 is TGTGCCAGCCTCGGAGCGGGGGGGAACACCGGGGAGCTGTTTTTT. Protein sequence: CASLGAGGNTGELFF.

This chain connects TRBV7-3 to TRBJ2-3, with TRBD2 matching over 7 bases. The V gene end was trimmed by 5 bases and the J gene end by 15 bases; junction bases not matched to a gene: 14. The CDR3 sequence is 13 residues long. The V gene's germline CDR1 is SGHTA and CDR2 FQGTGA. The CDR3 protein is CASSPGSAGALYF. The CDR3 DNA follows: TGTGCCAGCAGCCCCGGCTCGGCGGGAGCATTATATTTT.

CDR3 nucleotide sequence: TGTGCCAGCACTCAGAGGATCGGATTGTTCGGCTACACCTTC. This gives the protein CASTQRIGLFGYTF. V is TRBV2 and J is TRBJ1-2; D gene uncertain. This CDR3 region has 14 residues. V gave up 7 bases and J gave up 8 bases, with 20 bases separating them. The V gene's germline CDR1 is SNHLY and CDR2 FYNNEI.

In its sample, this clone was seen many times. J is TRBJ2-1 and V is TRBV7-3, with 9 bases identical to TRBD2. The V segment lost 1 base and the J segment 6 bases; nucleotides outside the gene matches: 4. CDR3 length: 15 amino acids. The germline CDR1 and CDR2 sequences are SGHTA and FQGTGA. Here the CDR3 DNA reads TGTGCCAGCAGCTTAAATAGCGGGAGTTTCAATGAGCAGTTCTTC. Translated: CASSLNSGSFNEQFF.

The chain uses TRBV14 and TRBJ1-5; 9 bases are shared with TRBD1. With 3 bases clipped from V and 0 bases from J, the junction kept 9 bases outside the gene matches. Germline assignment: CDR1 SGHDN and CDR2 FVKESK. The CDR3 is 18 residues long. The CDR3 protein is CASSHYAGQGDSNQPQHF. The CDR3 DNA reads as TGTGCCAGCAGCCATTACGCGGGACAGGGAGATAGCAATCAGCCCCAGCATTTT.

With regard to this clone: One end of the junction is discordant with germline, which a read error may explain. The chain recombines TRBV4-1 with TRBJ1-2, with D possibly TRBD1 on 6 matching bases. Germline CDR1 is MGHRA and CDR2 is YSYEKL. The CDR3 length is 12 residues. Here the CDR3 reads CASSAGGPGTTF. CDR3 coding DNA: TGTGCCAGCAGCGCGGGGGGCCCAGGGACCACCTTC.

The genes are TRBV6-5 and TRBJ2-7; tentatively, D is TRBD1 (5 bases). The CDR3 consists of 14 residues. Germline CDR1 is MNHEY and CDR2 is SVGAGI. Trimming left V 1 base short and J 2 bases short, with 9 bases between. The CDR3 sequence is CASSYLSGTYEQYF. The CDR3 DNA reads TGTGCCAGCAGTTACTTGTCAGGGACCTACGAGCAGTACTTC.

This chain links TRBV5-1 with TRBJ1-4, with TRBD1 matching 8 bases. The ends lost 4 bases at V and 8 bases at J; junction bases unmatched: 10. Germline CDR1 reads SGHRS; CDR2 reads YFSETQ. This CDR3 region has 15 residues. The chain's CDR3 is CASSIAGQGGEKLFF. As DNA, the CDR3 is TGCGCCAGCAGCATAGCCGGACAGGGAGGCGAAAAACTGTTTTTT.

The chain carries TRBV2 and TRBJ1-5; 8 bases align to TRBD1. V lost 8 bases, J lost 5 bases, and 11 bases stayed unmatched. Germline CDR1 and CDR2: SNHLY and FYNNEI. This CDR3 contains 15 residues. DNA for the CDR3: TGTGCCAGCCGAGCTTGGACAGGGAGGGATCAGCCCCAGCATTTT. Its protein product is CASRAWTGRDQPQHF.

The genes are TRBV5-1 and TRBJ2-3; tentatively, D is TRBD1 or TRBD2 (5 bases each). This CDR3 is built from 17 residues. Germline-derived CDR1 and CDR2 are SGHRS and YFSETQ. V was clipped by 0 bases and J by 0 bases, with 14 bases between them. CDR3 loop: CASSLGLGTPSTDTQYF. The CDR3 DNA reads TGCGCCAGCAGCTTGGGCCTCGGGACGCCTAGCACAGATACGCAGTATTTT.